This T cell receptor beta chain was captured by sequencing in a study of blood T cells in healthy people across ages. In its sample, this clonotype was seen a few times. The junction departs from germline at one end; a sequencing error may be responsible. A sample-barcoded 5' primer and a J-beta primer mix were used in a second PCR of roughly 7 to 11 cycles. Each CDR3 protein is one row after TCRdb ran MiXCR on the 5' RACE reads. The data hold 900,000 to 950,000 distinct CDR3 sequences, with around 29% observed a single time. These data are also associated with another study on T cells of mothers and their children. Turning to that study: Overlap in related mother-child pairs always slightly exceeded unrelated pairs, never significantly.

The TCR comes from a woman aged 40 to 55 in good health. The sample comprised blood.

CDR3: CSVDGRLSGANVRTF. CDR3 DNA: TGCAGCGTTGACGGCAGGCTCTCTGGGGCCAACGTCCGGACTTTC. V is TRBV29-1 and J is TRBJ2-6; D might be TRBD1 (5 bases). The CDR3 runs to 15 residues. Germline-derived CDR1 and CDR2 are SQVTM and ANQGSEA.